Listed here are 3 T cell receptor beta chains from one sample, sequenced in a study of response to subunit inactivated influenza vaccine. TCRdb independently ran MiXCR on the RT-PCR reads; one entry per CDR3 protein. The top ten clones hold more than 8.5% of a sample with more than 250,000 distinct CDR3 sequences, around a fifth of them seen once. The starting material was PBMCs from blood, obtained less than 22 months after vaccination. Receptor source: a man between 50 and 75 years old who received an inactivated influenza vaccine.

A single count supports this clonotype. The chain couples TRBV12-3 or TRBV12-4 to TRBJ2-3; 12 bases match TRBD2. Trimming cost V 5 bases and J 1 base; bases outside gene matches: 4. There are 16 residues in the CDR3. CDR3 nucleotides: TGTGCCAGCAGTCCCTGGACTAGCGGGGGCACAGATACGCAGTATTTT. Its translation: CASSPWTSGGTDTQYF.

The CDR3 region is CAIRSSGANVLTF. For the CDR3, the DNA is TGTGCCATCAGGAGCTCTGGGGCCAACGTCCTGACTTTC. The V and J genes are TRBV10-3 and TRBJ2-6; D remains ambiguous. Trimming removed 6 bases from V and 0 bases from J, with 3 bases in between. Looked up from germline, CDR1 is ENHRY and CDR2 is SYGVKD. The CDR3 loop spans 13 amino acids.

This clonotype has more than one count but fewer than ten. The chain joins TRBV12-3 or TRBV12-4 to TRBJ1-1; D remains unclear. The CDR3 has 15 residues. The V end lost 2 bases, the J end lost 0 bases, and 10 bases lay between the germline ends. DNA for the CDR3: TGTGCCAGCAGTTTAAGTCGCATACTGAACACTGAAGCTTTCTTT. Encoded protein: CASSLSRILNTEAFF.